These 3 T cell receptor beta chains share one sample of origin, sequenced in a study of CD8 T cells in ankylosing spondylitis. TCRdb recomputed calls from the 5' RACE reads with MiXCR, one row per CDR3 protein. The sample holds 200,000 to 300,000 distinct CDR3 sequences, roughly a tenth seen once. Sequencing was carried out using blood, either unsorted or a sorted T cell fraction (not recorded which). Source of these receptors: a male donor with ankylosing spondylitis or in good health (not recorded which).

There are many counts of this clonotype. The chain recombines TRBV5-1 with TRBJ2-7; D is uncertain. V lost 0 bases and J 3 bases, leaving 10 bases between the germline ends. The germline gives CDR1 SGHRS, CDR2 YFSETQ. The CDR3 sequence is 14 residues long. The CDR3 DNA reads TGCGCCAGCAGCTTGGTAGGGCCTAGCTACGAGCAGTACTTC. The encoded protein is CASSLVGPSYEQYF.

This clonotype was counted many times. This chain joins TRBV5-6 and TRBJ2-1, with 7 bases that match TRBD1. CDR1 is SGHDT and CDR2 is YYEEEE in the germline V gene. The CDR3 length is 15 residues. Losses at the gene ends were 2 bases for V and 7 bases for J; bases not matched to a gene: 9. The CDR3 is CASSLLDRDLNEQFF. DNA for the CDR3: TGTGCCAGCAGCTTACTAGACAGGGATCTGAATGAGCAGTTCTTC.

This clonotype was counted ten times or more. The CDR3 reads CSATGLAGYNEQFF. The CDR3 DNA sequence: TGCAGTGCCACGGGACTAGCGGGCTACAATGAGCAGTTCTTC. The gene calls are TRBV20-1 and TRBJ2-1; 12 bases align to TRBD2. This CDR3 has 14 residues. The junction had 3 bases not matched to a gene; V was cut back by 6 bases and J by 3 bases. Germline V CDR1 and CDR2: DFQATT, SNEGSKA (reference sequence).